This record covers a single TCR beta chain. No cell sorting was done before RNA was extracted from the tissue. More than 3 cm separated this lung sample from the edge of the tumor. Germline loops: CDR1 SNHLY, CDR2 FYNNEI. V was trimmed by 6 bases and J by 8 bases, leaving 19 bases between them. The CDR3 sequence is 14 residues long. Three rounds of nested PCR, following a modified ARM-PCR protocol, produced the TCRbeta library. TCRdb analysed the multiplex PCR reads with MiXCR anew, one entry per CDR3 protein. Counted here are some 80,000 distinct CDR3 sequences, around 80% occurring once; the ten biggest clones make up around 38%. The sample comes from a study of tumor and adjacent non-tumor tissue in lung cancer.

This clonotype was obtained from a man between 65 and 85 years old with non-small cell lung cancer. Sequencing was carried out using distant non-tumor lung tissue. V and J are TRBV2 and TRBJ1-2; possible D gene TRBD1, 6 bases. CDR3 coding DNA: TGTGCCAGCAGCCTACAGGGTCAGGTTTACGGCTACACCTTC. It yields the protein CASSLQGQVYGYTF.